This TCR beta chain comes out of a study of OX40 agonist ivuxolimab in advanced cancers. Study-level background: Intravenous ivuxolimab at 0.01 to 10 mg/kg was given to patients every 2 weeks. Therapy given before enrollment (anti-PD-1, anti-PD-L1 or anti-CTLA-4) was allowed, and over 35% had some.

The V gene end was trimmed by 5 bases and the J gene end by 5 bases; junction bases not matched to a gene: 9. The V gene's germline CDR1 is SGHTA and CDR2 FQGTGA. The CDR3 covers 15 residues. Measured with immunoSEQ multiplex PCR; TCRdb has only the in-frame clones, and not every one. The sample carries about 98,000 clones, roughly 85% recorded once. The rearrangement joins TRBV7-3 to TRBJ2-5; 9 bases are shared with TRBD1. Specimen: CD4+ or CD8+ T cells sorted from blood, collected in a trial of the OX40 agonist ivuxolimab. The sequence was obtained from an adult with an advanced solid tumor such as melanoma, head and neck, liver or kidney cancer. Written as DNA, the CDR3 is TGTGCCAGCAGCCCCGGACAGGGGAGGATGGAGACCCAGTACTTC. Amino acid sequence: CASSPGQGRMETQYF.